This TCR beta chain is drawn from a study of blood T cell repertoires in COVID-19. Categorization into cohorts depended on clinical history that participants reported. As processed by the authors: From reference gene primer amplification, estimates of nucleated cell counts were derived. Measured with immunoSEQ multiplex PCR; TCRdb has only the in-frame clones, and not every one. The D gene and trimming were derived from the DNA, and the V and J assignments and clone size from that table. The table has just over 300,000 clones, 65% to 90% seen once. The sequence derives from a man aged 25-40 years who had recovered from COVID-19. The sample taken for sequencing was PBMCs or T cells enriched from blood (not recorded which).

The CDR3 spells CASSLRGRETQYF. The CDR3, as DNA: TGCGCCAGCAGCTTGAGGGGAAGAGAGACCCAGTACTTC. The V and J genes are TRBV5-1 and TRBJ2-5; a possible D gene is TRBD1 (5 bases). V was pared by 1 base and J by 4 bases, with 8 bases between. The CDR3 has 13 amino acids. Looked up from germline, CDR1 is SGHRS and CDR2 is YFSETQ.